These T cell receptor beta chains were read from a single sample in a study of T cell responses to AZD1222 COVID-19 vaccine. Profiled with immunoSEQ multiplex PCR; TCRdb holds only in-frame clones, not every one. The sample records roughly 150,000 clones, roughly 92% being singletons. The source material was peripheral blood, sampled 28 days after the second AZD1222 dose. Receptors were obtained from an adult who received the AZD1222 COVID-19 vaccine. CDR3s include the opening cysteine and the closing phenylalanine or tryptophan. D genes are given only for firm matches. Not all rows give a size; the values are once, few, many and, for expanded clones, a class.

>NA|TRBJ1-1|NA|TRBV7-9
CASSLSDVEAFF
TGTGCCAGCAGCTTGTCAGACGTTGAAGCTTTCTTT
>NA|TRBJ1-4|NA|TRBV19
CASSTGNEKLFF
TGTGCCAGTAGTACGGGAAATGAAAAACTGTTTTTT
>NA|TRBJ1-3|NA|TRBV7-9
CASSLQGSGNTIYF
TGTGCCAGCAGCTTACAGGGGAGTGGAAACACCATATATTTT
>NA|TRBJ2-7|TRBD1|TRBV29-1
CSVSEGASYEQYF
TGCAGCGTAAGCGAGGGGGCTTCGTACGAGCAGTACTTC
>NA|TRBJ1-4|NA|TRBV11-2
CASSLVGAQNKLFF
TGTGCCAGCAGCTTAGTGGGGGCCCAAAATAAACTGTTTTTT
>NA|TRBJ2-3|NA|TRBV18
CASSPRKRARTDTQYF
TGTGCCAGCTCACCACGGAAGCGGGCACGCACAGATACGCAGTATTTT
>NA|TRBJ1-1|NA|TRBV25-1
CASSRSVGAEAFF
TGTGCCAGCAGTCGCTCGGTAGGCGCTGAAGCTTTCTTT
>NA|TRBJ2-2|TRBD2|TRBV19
CASSRRIAGGPGELFF
TGTGCCAGTAGCCGACGCATAGCGGGAGGGCCCGGGGAGCTGTTTTTT
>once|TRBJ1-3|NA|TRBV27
CASKTVAAGNTIYF
TGTGCCAGCAAGACCGTGGCAGCGGGGAACACCATATATTTT
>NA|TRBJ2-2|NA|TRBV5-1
CASSLDSPNTGELFF
TGCGCCAGCAGCTTAGACAGCCCAAACACCGGGGAGCTGTTTTTT
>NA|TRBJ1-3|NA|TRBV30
CAWSVGGSGNTIYF
TGTGCCTGGAGTGTAGGGGGATCCGGAAACACCATATATTTT
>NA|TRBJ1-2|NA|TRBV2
CASSSSNYGYTF
TGTGCCAGCAGCTCCTCTAACTATGGCTACACCTTC
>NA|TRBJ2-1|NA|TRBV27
CASSLGVSLFNEQFF
TGTGCCAGCAGTTTGGGGGTGAGCCTTTTCAATGAGCAGTTCTTC
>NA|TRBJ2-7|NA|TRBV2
CASGLVGGEQYF
TGTGCCAGTGGACTAGTAGGGGGTGAGCAGTACTTC
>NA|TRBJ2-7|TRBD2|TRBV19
CASSSGTSGSWEQYF
TGTGCCAGTAGTAGCGGGACTAGCGGGAGTTGGGAGCAGTACTTC
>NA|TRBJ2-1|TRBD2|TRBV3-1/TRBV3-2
CASSLHKLVAGHNEQFF
TGTGCCAGCAGCCTCCACAAGTTGGTAGCGGGGCACAATGAGCAGTTCTTC
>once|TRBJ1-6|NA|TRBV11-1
CASSVGVSYNSPLHF
TGTGCCAGCAGCGTGGGGGTGTCCTATAATTCACCCCTCCACTTT
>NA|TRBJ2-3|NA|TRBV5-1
CASSFGPTDTDTQYF
TGCGCCAGCAGCTTTGGGCCTACCGACACAGATACGCAGTATTTT
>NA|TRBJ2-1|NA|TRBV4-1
CASSQGTGWASNEQFF
TGCGCCAGCAGCCAAGGGACGGGGTGGGCTTCTAATGAGCAGTTCTTC
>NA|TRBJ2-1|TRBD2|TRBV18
CASSPDPGLAGYNEQFF
TGTGCCAGCTCACCGGACCCGGGACTAGCGGGATACAATGAGCAGTTCTTC
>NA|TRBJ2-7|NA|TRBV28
CASSRIQGSEQYF
TGTGCCAGCAGTCGAATACAGGGTTCCGAGCAGTACTTC
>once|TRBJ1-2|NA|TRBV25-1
CASEGNGYTF
TGTGCCAGCGAGGGAAATGGCTACACCTTC
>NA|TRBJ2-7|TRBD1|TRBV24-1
CATSDRDRGGSYEQYF
TGTGCCACCAGTGACCGTGACAGGGGGGGGTCCTACGAGCAGTACTTC
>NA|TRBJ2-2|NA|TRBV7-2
CASSLGAGRVATGELFF
TGTGCCAGCAGCTTAGGGGCCGGCAGGGTGGCCACCGGGGAGCTGTTTTTT
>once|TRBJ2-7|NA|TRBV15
CATSRVRVGEQYF
TGTGCCACCAGCAGAGTCAGGGTGGGGGAGCAGTACTTC
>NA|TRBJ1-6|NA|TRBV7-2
CASSLGSYNSPLHF
TGTGCCAGCAGCCTCGGGTCCTATAATTCACCCCTCCACTTT
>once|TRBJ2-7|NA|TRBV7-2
CASSLTKGGSYEQYF
TGTGCCAGCAGCTTAACAAAGGGTGGATCCTACGAGCAGTACTTC
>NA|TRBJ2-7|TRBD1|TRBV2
CASSQDRGPYEQYF
TGTGCCAGCAGCCAAGACAGGGGACCCTACGAGCAGTACTTC
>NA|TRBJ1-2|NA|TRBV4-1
CASSSPARDYGYTF
TGCGCCAGCAGCTCCCCCGCCAGGGACTATGGCTACACCTTC
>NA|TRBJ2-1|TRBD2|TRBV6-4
CASSRTSESYNEQFF
TGTGCCAGCAGCCGGACTAGTGAGTCCTACAATGAGCAGTTCTTC
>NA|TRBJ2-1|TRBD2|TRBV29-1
CSVRTSGSYNEQFF
TGCAGCGTAAGGACTAGCGGATCCTACAATGAGCAGTTCTTC
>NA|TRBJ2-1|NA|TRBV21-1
CASSTRQGAGEQFF
TGTGCCAGCAGCACTAGACAGGGGGCTGGTGAGCAGTTCTTC
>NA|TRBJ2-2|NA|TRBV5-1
CASSLELNTGELFF
TGCGCCAGCAGCTTGGAGCTGAACACCGGGGAGCTGTTTTTT
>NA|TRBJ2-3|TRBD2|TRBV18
CASSPTSGITDTQYF
TGTGCCAGCTCACCGACTAGCGGAATCACAGATACGCAGTATTTT
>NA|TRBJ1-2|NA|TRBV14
CASSQAGTQGGYTF
TGTGCCAGCAGCCAAGCAGGGACCCAGGGGGGCTACACCTTC
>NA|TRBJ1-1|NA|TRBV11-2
CASSLGVMYTEAFF
TGTGCCAGCAGCTTAGGTGTAATGTACACTGAAGCTTTCTTT
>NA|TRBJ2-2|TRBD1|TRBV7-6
CASSLDRPAGELFF
TGTGCCAGCAGCTTGGACAGGCCGGCCGGGGAGCTGTTTTTT
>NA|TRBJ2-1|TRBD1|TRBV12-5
CASGSGQSSYNEQFF
TGTGCTAGTGGCTCGGGACAGAGCTCCTACAATGAGCAGTTCTTC
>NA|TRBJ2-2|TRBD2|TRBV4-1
CASSQGLAGLPGELFF
TGCGCCAGCAGCCAAGGACTAGCGGGGCTCCCCGGGGAGCTGTTTTTT
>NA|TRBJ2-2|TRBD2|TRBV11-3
CASSLGLAYTGELFF
TGTGCCAGCAGCTTAGGACTAGCGTACACCGGGGAGCTGTTTTTT
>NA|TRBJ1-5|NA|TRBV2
CASSARQSNQPQHF
TGTGCCAGCAGTGCTAGACAAAGCAATCAGCCCCAGCATTTT
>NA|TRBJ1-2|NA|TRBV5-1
CASSLGQRGGYTF
TGCGCCAGCAGCTTAGGACAGAGGGGTGGCTACACCTTC
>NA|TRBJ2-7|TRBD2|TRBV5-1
CASRPSSGRWYF
TGCGCCAGCAGGCCCTCCAGCGGGAGGTGGTACTTC
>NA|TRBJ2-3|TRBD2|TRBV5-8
CASSLARWRGSTDTQYF
TGTGCCAGCAGCTTGGCCCGGTGGCGGGGGAGCACAGATACGCAGTATTTT
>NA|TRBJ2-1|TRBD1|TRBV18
CASSPDRTGLGDEQFF
TGTGCCAGCTCACCAGACCGGACAGGCCTCGGGGATGAGCAGTTCTTC
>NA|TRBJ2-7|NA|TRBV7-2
CASSTSGVGSYEQYF
TGTGCCAGCAGCACTTCGGGGGTGGGCTCCTACGAGCAGTACTTC
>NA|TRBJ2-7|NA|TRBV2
CASSVPNRWAGDYEQYF
TGTGCCAGCAGTGTGCCCAACCGGTGGGCAGGGGACTACGAGCAGTACTTC
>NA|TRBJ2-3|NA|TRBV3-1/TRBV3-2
CASSQQAAASYTQYF
TGTGCCAGCAGCCAACAGGCCGCGGCCTCCTATACGCAGTATTTT
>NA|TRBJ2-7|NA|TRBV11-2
CASSRRNSRPPIEQYF
TGTGCCAGCAGCCGACGGAATTCGAGGCCTCCTATCGAGCAGTACTTC
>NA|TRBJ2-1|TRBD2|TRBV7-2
CASSTQREIYNEQFF
TGTGCCAGCAGCACCCAGCGGGAGATCTACAATGAGCAGTTCTTC
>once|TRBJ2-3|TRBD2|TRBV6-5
CASRQLAGEDTQYF
TGTGCCAGCAGGCAACTAGCGGGAGAGGATACGCAGTATTTT
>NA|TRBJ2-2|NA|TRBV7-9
CASSVTGPDPYTGELFF
TGTGCCAGCAGTGTGACGGGGCCCGATCCGTACACCGGGGAGCTGTTTTTT
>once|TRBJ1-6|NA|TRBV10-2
CASSERDKGNSPLHF
TGCGCCAGCAGTGAGCGGGACAAAGGAAATTCACCCCTCCACTTT
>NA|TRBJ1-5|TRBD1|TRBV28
CASSPHRQGSGQPQHF
TGTGCCAGCAGTCCGCATAGACAGGGGAGCGGTCAGCCCCAGCATTTT
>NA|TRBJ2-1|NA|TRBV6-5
CASKETRGWDEQFF
TGTGCCAGCAAGGAGACTAGGGGATGGGATGAGCAGTTCTTC
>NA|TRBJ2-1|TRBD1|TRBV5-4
CASSPSTGGAYNEQFF
TGTGCCAGCAGCCCTTCGACAGGGGGCGCCTACAATGAGCAGTTCTTC
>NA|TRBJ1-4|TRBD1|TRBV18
CASAGQGHEKLFF
TGTGCCAGCGCGGGACAGGGGCATGAAAAACTGTTTTTT
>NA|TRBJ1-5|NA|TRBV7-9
CASSLGSQMDQPQHF
TGTGCCAGCAGCTTAGGGAGTCAAATGGATCAGCCCCAGCATTTT
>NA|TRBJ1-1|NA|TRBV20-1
CSSQGEAFF
TGCAGCTCTCAGGGAGAAGCTTTCTTT